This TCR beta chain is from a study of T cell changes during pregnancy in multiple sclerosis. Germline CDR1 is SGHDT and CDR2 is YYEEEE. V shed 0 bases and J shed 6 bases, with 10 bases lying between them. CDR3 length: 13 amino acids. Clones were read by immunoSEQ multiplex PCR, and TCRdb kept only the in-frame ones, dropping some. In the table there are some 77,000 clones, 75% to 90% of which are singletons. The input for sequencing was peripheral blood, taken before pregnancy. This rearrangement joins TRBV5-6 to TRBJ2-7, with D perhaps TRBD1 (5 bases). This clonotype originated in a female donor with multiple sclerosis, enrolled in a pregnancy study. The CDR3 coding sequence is TGTGCCAGCAGCTTGGTAGGGGATGGCGAGCAGTACTTC. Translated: CASSLVGDGEQYF.